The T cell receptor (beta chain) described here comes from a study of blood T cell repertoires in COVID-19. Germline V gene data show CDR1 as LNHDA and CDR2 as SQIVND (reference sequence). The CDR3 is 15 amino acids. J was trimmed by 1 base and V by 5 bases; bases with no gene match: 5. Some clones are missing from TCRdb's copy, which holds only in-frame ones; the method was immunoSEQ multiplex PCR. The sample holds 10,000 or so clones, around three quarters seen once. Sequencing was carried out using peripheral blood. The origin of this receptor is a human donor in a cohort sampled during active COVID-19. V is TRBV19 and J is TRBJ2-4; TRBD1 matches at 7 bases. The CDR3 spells CASSPPGGAKNIQYF. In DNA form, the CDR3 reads TGTGCCAGTAGTCCTCCAGGGGGTGCCAAAAACATTCAGTACTTC.